One T cell receptor (beta chain) is described in this entry. Its antigen has not been determined. Within one base of it there is no much larger clone, and no base qualities were kept. This specimen belongs to a study of cytomegalovirus exposure and HLA in healthy donors (TCRdb year 2017). For the study in its entirety: According to an earlier analysis of a few hundred of the donors, about 170 million T cells yielded 90 million to 130 million unique TCR beta sequences and approximately 280 Gb of sequence data. Around 320 gigabases of sequencing data and tens of millions of unique TCR sequences were included in an early release covering roughly 600 HLA-typed donors. Among the roughly 400 genotyped donors, more than 70% belonged to the genetic ancestry cluster associated with self-reported Caucasian donors. The aim of the study was to test whether cataloging public T cell receptors could identify signatures of past pathogen exposure. The study used immunosequencing to profile the T cell repertoires of 670 or so subjects and linked those repertoires to cytomegalovirus serostatus. A separate validation cohort of 90 to 150 different subjects was used in addition to the approximately 700-subject first cohort. To predict cytomegalovirus infection status, the study brought together high-throughput TCR immunosequencing, statistical association of individual TCRs with disease status, and machine learning. A later analysis re-examined previously published TCR beta repertoires from 610 or so donors and added high-resolution HLA genotyping to investigate patterns of TCR occurrence. Rather than using new phenotypic data, the later analysis identified candidate immune exposures from TCR beta sequences and from how often those sequences occurred across donors. An earlier analysis of around 580 of the donors used high-throughput TCR beta sequencing to judge whether each TCR beta V gene segment behaved as functional or pseudogenic. Donor age, sex, ethnicity and CMV serostatus were compiled alongside the repertoire data. In a later genetic analysis, genome-wide SNP genotypes for about 55% of the roughly 700 donors were used, and that subset was treated as a discovery cohort. Every repertoire in the discovery cohort had been generated on one and the same sequencing platform. HLA typing covered class I and class II loci at four-digit resolution. The number of donors typed differed by locus, with about 629-640 for A, B, C, DRB1 and DQB1, 522 for DQA1, approximately 570 for DPA1, and some 440 for DPB1. Roughly five DR-DQ haplotypes were handled as single units for association and clustering, since linkage in the cohort was strong. On average, 235,054 unique TCR beta nucleotide sequences were sequenced per donor among about 400 genotyped donors of the cohort, with 15% to 20% of those sequences being non-productive. On the study overall, not on this receptor specifically: Around 16 rarely observed V segments, including chromosome 9 orphons, were excluded from the earlier analysis of about 610 of the donors because counts were too low. Most TCR sequences were observed very rarely across donors, whereas some public TCRs were present in many individuals. According to the authors, the approach could potentially be generalized to other disease states and immunological phenotypes. When HLA alleles, especially DR and DQ, strongly co-occurred, TCR associations were difficult to assign to individual alleles. A further reported finding was that TCR beta sequences accurately predicted the HLA-A and HLA-B alleles for most subjects in the first cohort. In a later analysis, HLA-associated TCR beta chains were found to be more clonally expanded and to have lower generation probabilities than equally common non-associated chains. A total of some 180 TCR beta chains were listed by the study as associated with cytomegalovirus. The sequencing pipeline was judged likely to have produced a cluster of highly shared sequence variants as a technical artifact. HLA typing was unavailable for some donors at each locus, so association tests used only the typed subset. The presence/absence analyses assumed that sequencing depth was roughly uniform across donors, and that assumption may not be true. Several of the top co-occurrence clusters appeared to be linked to parvovirus B19, influenza, CMV and Epstein-Barr virus, according to a later analysis. In a later analysis, the rate of TCR association differed among HLA loci, with DRB1 alleles having the most associated TCRs and HLA-C alleles having the fewest. In a later analysis, most CMV-associated TCR beta chains were found to appear HLA-restricted, with HLA associations seemingly driven largely by CMV exposure. Linkage disequilibrium might explain the correlated functional status among segregating V segments, but an unknown experimental factor could not be ruled out. The 87-base-pair reads could not distinguish some IMGT-functional V segments, including TRBV6-2 and TRBV6-3, so those segments were excluded. Compared with the approximately 670-donor mean, donors in an Asian-associated ancestry cluster had fewer N-insertions in productive TCRs, according to a later genetic analysis. In this cohort, only TCR beta chains were sequenced, and detectable features were limited by the absence of alpha or paired-chain data. In a later analysis, some 18,000 TCR beta sequences were associated with specific HLA alleles at a false discovery rate of 0.05. In vitro tests confirmed that a few of the cytomegalovirus-associated TCR beta chains recognize cytomegalovirus antigens. A later genetic analysis associated a missense DCLRE1C variant with V-gene and J-gene trimming of TCR beta chains, and an independent cohort replicated the association. In an earlier analysis of 587 of the donors, most TCR beta V segments appeared in productive rearrangements about 87% or about 30% of the time, broadly matching IMGT annotations. The classifier was reported to diagnose cytomegalovirus status with high specificity and sensitivity in both the original cohort and the validation cohort. Immune exposure information for the cohort was limited to CMV serostatus.

The CDR3 sequence holds 14 residues, the cysteine and phenylalanine included. The DNA shown is the 42-base CDR3, in frame from base 1. V drops 3 bases and J drops 0 bases, leaving 6 bases in between. CDR1 and CDR2 (MNHEY, SMNVEV) derive from the germline V gene (reference sequence). The library was produced with the immunoSEQ multiplex PCR assay. For the multiplex PCR, a mixture combining 60 forward primers for TCR Vbeta segments and 13 reverse primers for TCR Jbeta segments was used. The CDR3 region of rearranged TCR beta genes was amplified from genomic DNA with a multiplex PCR assay. The Illumina HiSeq System was used to sequence the amplified TCR beta libraries as 87-base-pair reads. Turning to the authors' computational methods: Across the roughly 700 repertoires, a later analysis counted tens of millions of unique TCR beta chains, 9 million to 14 million of which were shared by at least two donors. To remove PCR and sequencing errors, raw reads were error-corrected and collapsed into unique sequences using a nearest-neighbor algorithm that merged closely related sequences. CDR3 sequences were aligned to IMGT reference sequences to assign V, D and J gene segments. For a sequence to be retained, at least a six-nucleotide match to both a V gene segment and a J gene segment was required. A rearrangement was called productive if the CDR3 had no stop codons and remained in frame with V and J, and every other rearrangement was called non-productive. CDR3 was defined according to IMGT convention as the region running from the second conserved V-encoded cysteine to the conserved J-encoded phenylalanine. In an earlier analysis of just under 600 of the donors, sequences lacking an unambiguous match to a single V gene segment were excluded. In an earlier analysis of 450 to 750 of the donors, a V segment was called functional when productive rearrangements were above 56.7%, and segregating when the standard deviation between donors exceeded 5%. A statistical classification framework was built for diagnosing cytomegalovirus status from the catalog of TCR beta chain sequences. A later analysis assigned V and J genes by comparing TCR nucleotide sequences with IMGT/GENE-DB human TR gene sequences. The TCRdist pipeline was used in a later analysis to assign CDR3 sequences and most-parsimonious VDJ recombination scenarios. In a later analysis, each TCR beta chain was defined by its CDR3 amino acid sequence together with its V-gene family, and reads lacking a unique V-gene family were excluded. A later analysis removed 592 highly shared, low-generation-probability nucleotide sequences to deal with suspected cross-contamination and a sequencing artifact. In a later analysis, a clonal expansion index was calculated for each public chain from normalized within-repertoire ranks of inferred template counts. A later analysis computed generation probabilities with a VDJ recombination model fitted to out-of-frame rearrangements, and checked the results against IGoR. In a later analysis, TCR-TCR, TCR-HLA and TCR-CMV co-occurrence was scored with hypergeometric tests, and a repertoire-size bias correction was applied to TCR pairs. False discovery rates were estimated in a later analysis by permuting HLA or CMV assignments 20 times. A later analysis grouped co-occurring TCRs with DBSCAN, adding TCRdist sequence similarity when clustering within HLA-allele-positive subsets. Repertoires with fewer than 30,000 or more than 120,000 public chains, plus five repertoires with anomalous nucleotide sharing, were excluded from co-occurrence clustering. TCRdb holds this immuneACCESS table with in-frame rearrangements only. Some clones are missing; in checked studies, unresolved V genes explain under half, and the rest has no known cause. D and trimming come from the DNA, and the V and J calls and clone size come from that table. This sample has 100,000 to 150,000 clones in its table, and 70% to 80% of those were observed once. The ten largest clones capture more than 1.5% of the sample.

In total, fewer than 750 healthy bone marrow donors made up the cohort. At the time of sampling, every cohort member was nominally healthy, though immune exposures that went unrecorded were likely present. The donor was CMV seronegative and was included in the group of several hundred seronegative cohort members. Every donor gave a peripheral blood sample, and the peripheral blood mononuclear cells from that sample were used for TCR beta sequencing. The Qiagen DNeasy Blood Extraction Kit was used to extract genomic DNA from the blood cell samples. The sequencing sample was made of PBMCs. This sequence uses TRBV27 and TRBJ2-1, with no confidently assigned D gene. This receptor was obtained from a man aged 18 to 30 in good health and CMV-seronegative. Here the CDR3 is given as CASSFTGSYNEQFF. The DNA sequence is TGTGCCAGCAGTTTTACGGGCTCCTACAATGAGCAGTTCTTC.